Listed below are T cell receptor beta chains from one sample, sequenced in a study of CD8+ T cells in alopecia areata. Profiling relied on immunoSEQ multiplex PCR, and the TCRdb table lists in-frame clones only, not all of them. The sample carries approximately 220,000 clones, 30% to 40% recorded once. The sequenced sample was CD4+ T cells sorted from blood, obtained at approximately week 31, from a patient treated with tofacitinib. Receptors were obtained from a human donor with alopecia areata. The conserved cysteine and the conserved F or W are not part of the CDR3 here.

TRBV6-5,TRBJ1-2,ASRTPGAHGYT
TRBV9,TRBJ2-1,ASSVAGGKSQF
TRBV29-1,TRBJ2-1,SVVPESGYNEQF
TRBV30,TRBJ2-3,AWSVRADTQY
TRBV30,TRBJ2-3,AWSIGFSSTDTQY
TRBV7-9,TRBJ1-4,ASSGGSTRGTNEKLF
TRBV15,TRBJ1-4,ATSRVPGNEKLF
TRBV6-6,TRBJ1-3,ASRSTGNTIY
TRBV2,TRBJ2-3,ASSPAGATDTQY
TRBV19,TRBJ2-1,ASSIVYVTGTSHHNEQF
TRBV10-2,TRBJ2-7,ASSWTGGEQY
TRBV27,TRBJ1-4,ASSFLQGVANEKLF
TRBV11-2,TRBJ1-1,ASSLGFRFRAF
TRBV29-1,TRBJ2-1,SVNLRLANNEQF
TRBV11-2,TRBJ2-2,ASSLVREGELF
TRBV20-1,TRBJ1-1,SALTDRAF
TRBV5-1,TRBJ2-7,ASSLAGTSYEQY
TRBV28,TRBJ1-2,ASSLLSGQNYGYT
TRBV29-1,TRBJ2-7,SVGGGEQY
TRBV30,TRBJ2-1,AWTTGGPIFSYNEQF
TRBV4-1,TRBJ2-7,ASSQHGLDEQY
TRBV28,TRBJ2-7,ASSQSSGYSYEQY
TRBV19,TRBJ1-5,ASSIADSQTQH
TRBV5-1,TRBJ2-7,ASSPGLAGAKEQY
TRBV2,TRBJ2-2,ASMPVSANTGELF
TRBV7-3,TRBJ2-2,ASSLRPFTGELF
TRBV11-2,TRBJ2-1,ASRPRGTRIYNEQF
TRBV6-5,TRBJ2-7,ASSYIRGGEQY
TRBV5-1,TRBJ2-1,ASSQTGYNEQF
TRBV7-9,TRBJ2-3,ASSLGAGEADTQY
TRBV4-1,TRBJ2-7,ASSQPTRTYEQY
TRBV9,TRBJ2-6,ASSPQTALSGANVLT
TRBV25-1,TRBJ2-1,ASSAGGGGNPEQF
TRBV27,TRBJ1-2,ASSLSWTGGYGYT
TRBV30,TRBJ2-2,AWSPSGRAVSPGELF
TRBV6-5,.,ASSYNSLAVTYEQY
TRBV9,TRBJ1-1,ASTPWVATNTEAF
TRBV10-3,TRBJ1-2,AISEGQGPRGYT
TRBV29-1,TRBJ1-5,SVGMRKQPQH
TRBV11-2,TRBJ2-3,ASSLGSVNTDTQY
TRBV7-9,TRBJ1-5,ASSLGVDSDGWGNQPQH
TRBV6-5,TRBJ1-4,ASSYPTGVREKLF
TRBV19,TRBJ2-1,ASSIVGLAGGNSYNEQF
TRBV25-1,TRBJ2-1,ASSATGLAGNEQF
TRBV30,TRBJ1-1,AWSVPGRGTNTEAF
TRBV19,TRBJ1-4,ASSIRRTVEKLF
TRBV7-9,TRBJ1-1,ASSFDVPRTEAF
TRBV7-3,TRBJ2-2,ASSLGLAGVSGELF
TRBV5-1,TRBJ2-3,ASSLGRLAGGSDTQY
TRBV30,TRBJ1-6,AWSVQAGSPLH
TRBV30,TRBJ1-5,AWSVGRNQPQH
TRBV9,TRBJ1-2,ASSLGTGVGYT
TRBV5-1,TRBJ2-6,ASSLEAGTGANVLT
TRBV27,TRBJ2-2,ASSLQWDTGELF
TRBV29-1,TRBJ2-3,SVAPQGTDTQY